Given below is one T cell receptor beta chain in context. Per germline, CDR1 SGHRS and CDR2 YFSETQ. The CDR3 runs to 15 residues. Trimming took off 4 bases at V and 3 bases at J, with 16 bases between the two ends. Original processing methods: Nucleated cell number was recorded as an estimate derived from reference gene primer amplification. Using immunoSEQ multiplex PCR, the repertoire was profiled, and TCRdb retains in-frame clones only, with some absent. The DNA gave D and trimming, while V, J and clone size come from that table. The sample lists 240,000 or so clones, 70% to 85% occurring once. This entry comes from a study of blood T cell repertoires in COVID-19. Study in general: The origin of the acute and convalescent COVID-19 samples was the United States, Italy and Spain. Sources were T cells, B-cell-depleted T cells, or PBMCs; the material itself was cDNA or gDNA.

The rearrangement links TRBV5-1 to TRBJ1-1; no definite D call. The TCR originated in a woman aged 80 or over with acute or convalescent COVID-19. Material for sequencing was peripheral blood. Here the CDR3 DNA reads TGCGCCAGCAGCCTCCTCACGCAGGATGACACTGAAGCTTTCTTT. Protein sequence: CASSLLTQDDTEAFF.